This passage covers 12 T cell receptor beta chains from one sample sequenced in a study of T cells in Graves' hyperthyroidism and ophthalmopathy. Amplification of TCR beta CDR3 regions used RNA as the template. First-round RT-PCR targeting the TCR CDR3 was performed with the HTBI primer set. TCRdb recomputed calls from the multiplex PCR reads with MiXCR, one row per CDR3 protein. Here the sample spans some 770,000 distinct CDR3 sequences, roughly 15% being singletons. Sample: blood. All receptors derive from a man aged 18 to 29 with Graves' hyperthyroidism.

This clonotype was counted many times. The genes are TRBV2 and TRBJ2-1, with 7 bases aligning to TRBD1. Germline loops: CDR1 SNHLY, CDR2 FYNNEI. The J segment lost 7 bases and the V segment lost 8 bases, leaving 11 bases of the junction unmatched. The CDR3 is 14 amino acids. The CDR3 DNA reads TGTGCCAGCTATGCCCAGGGGGATTGGAATGAGCAGTTCTTC. Translating it yields CASYAQGDWNEQFF.

This clonotype was seen more than once but under ten times. This rearrangement joins TRBV12-3 or TRBV12-4 to TRBJ2-1; no definite D call. CDR3 length: 11 amino acids. Trimming left V 7 bases short and J 8 bases short, with 9 bases between. The CDR3 loop is CASTLRDEQFF. In DNA form, the CDR3 reads TGTGCCAGCACCCTAAGGGATGAGCAGTTCTTC.

V and J are TRBV28 and TRBJ2-7, with D maybe TRBD2 (5 bases). Germline CDR1 and CDR2: MDHEN and SYDVKM. Trimming removed 4 bases from V and 3 bases from J, with 13 bases in between. CDR3 length: 14 residues. In DNA form, the CDR3 reads TGTGCCAGCAGTTCCCTTGCAGCGGACTACGAGCAGTACTTC. Translated: CASSSLAADYEQYF.

This clonotype was detected many times. The rearrangement joins TRBV3-1 to TRBJ2-7; D gene uncertain. Germline V CDR1 and CDR2: LGHDT, YNNKEL (reference sequence). V was trimmed by 3 bases and J by 2 bases, leaving 11 bases between them. The CDR3 covers 14 residues. The DNA for the CDR3 is TGTGCCAGCAGCCAGAGTGAAACCACCTACGAGCAGTACTTC. This gives the protein CASSQSETTYEQYF.

A remark on this clonotype: It may be a read error: a sequence one base away is much more abundant. V and J are TRBV28 and TRBJ2-1; 13 nucleotides line up with TRBD2. The CDR3 is 15 amino acids. The germline V gene encodes CDR1 MDHEN and CDR2 SYDVKM. V lost 10 bases and J lost 8; bases outside the gene matches: 11. Here the CDR3 DNA reads TGTGCCAACACCCCGGGACTAGCGGGACGGGATGAGCAGTTCTTC. The encoded protein is CANTPGLAGRDEQFF. The full variable domain, rest sourced from reference TRBV28 and TRBJ2-1, is DVKVTQSSRYLVKRTGEKVFLECVQDMDHENMFWYRQDPGLGLRLIYFSYDVKMKEKGDIPEGYSVSREKKERFSLILESASTNQTSMYLCANTPGLAGRDEQFFGPGTRLTVL.

In this sample, this clonotype turned up many times. The CDR3 reads CSANSGSTYEQYF. The CDR3 DNA is TGCAGTGCCAATAGCGGGAGCACCTACGAGCAGTACTTC. The V gene is TRBV20-1, the J gene TRBJ2-7, with 9 bases that match TRBD2. V lost 6 bases to trimming and J lost 2 bases; unmatched junction nucleotides: 5. This CDR3 contains 13 residues. Germline CDR1 reads DFQATT; CDR2 reads SNEGSKA (reference sequence).

The chain couples TRBV7-9 to TRBJ2-2; TRBD2 matches at 8 bases. The germline V gene has CDR1 SEHNR and CDR2 FQNEAQ (reference sequence). The V and J ends lost 1 base and 6 bases, in that order; junction bases with no gene match: 4. The CDR3 extends over 15 amino acids. The CDR3 DNA reads TGTGCCAGCAGCTTAGTAACCGGGAGGGCCGGGGAGCTGTTTTTT. It is translated as CASSLVTGRAGELFF.

J is TRBJ1-4 and V is TRBV25-1; 12 bases line up with TRBD1. Germline CDR1 reads MGHDK; CDR2 reads SYGVNS. The CDR3 has 17 residues. The trim removed 4 bases at V and 6 bases at J, leaving 9 bases unmatched. The CDR3 DNA is TGTGCCAGCAGTGTGTGGGACAGGGGGCTTTTGGATGAAAAACTGTTTTTT. This encodes CASSVWDRGLLDEKLFF.

This clonotype has more than one count but fewer than ten. The CDR3 reads CASSWQGTTEAFF. CDR3 DNA sequence: TGCGCCAGCAGCTGGCAGGGGACCACTGAAGCTTTCTTT. V gene TRBV5-1 combines with J gene TRBJ1-1, with D tentatively TRBD1 (6 bases). This CDR3 is 13 amino acids long. Trimming left V 3 bases short and J 4 bases short, with 10 bases between. Germline V gene sequence: CDR1 SGHRS, CDR2 YFSETQ.

J is TRBJ2-3 and V is TRBV30, with 7 bases aligning to TRBD2. The germline V gene encodes CDR1 GTSNPN and CDR2 SVGIG (reference sequence). V lost 1 base to trimming and J lost 4 bases; unmatched junction nucleotides: 5. This CDR3 contains 14 residues. CDR3 region: CAWSEGRGADTQYF. The CDR3, as DNA: TGTGCCTGGAGTGAGGGTCGGGGGGCAGATACGCAGTATTTT.

This clonotype was observed many times. The chain has TRBV2 and TRBJ1-5, with 7 nucleotides matching TRBD1. This CDR3 region has 14 residues. J was trimmed by 5 bases and V by 6 bases; bases with no gene match: 7. The germline gives CDR1 SNHLY, CDR2 FYNNEI. CDR3 loop: CASRAGGADQPQHF. The DNA of the CDR3 is TGTGCCAGCAGAGCAGGGGGAGCGGATCAGCCCCAGCATTTT.

The chain has TRBV20-1 and TRBJ1-1, with D unclear. V was cut by 0 bases and J by 0 bases, with 8 bases left in between. CDR3 size: 14 residues. Germline loops: CDR1 DFQATT, CDR2 SNEGSKA (reference sequence). The CDR3, as DNA: TGCAGTGCTAGAGAAGGGTTCATGAACACTGAAGCTTTCTTT. It is translated as CSAREGFMNTEAFF.